These 29 T cell receptor beta chains originate from one sample sequenced in a study of molecular identifiers for immune sequencing clone quantification. TCRdb used MiXCR to reprocess the PCR reads, holding one entry per CDR3 protein. The sample shows approximately 550,000 distinct CDR3 sequences, roughly 25% of them seen only once. Sequencing was done on a sample of naive CD8+ T cells from blood, with Jurkat cell RNA spiked in. Subset indicated: FACS-sorted CD8+CD4-CCR7+CD45RA+ naive T cells. The receptors here all came from a human donor in good health. Some libraries in this study had Jurkat cell RNA spiked in.

The CDR3 region is CASSIDHGSSYTF. The CDR3 region has the DNA TGTGCCAGTAGTATAGATCACGGCAGCAGCTACACCTTC. The chain joins TRBV19 to TRBJ1-2; D gene uncertain. The germline V and J ends were trimmed by 0 bases and 9 bases, with 11 bases remaining between them. The CDR3 loop spans 13 amino acids. Germline lookup yields CDR1 LNHDA and CDR2 SQIVND (reference sequence).

V usage is TRBV7-2 and J usage is TRBJ2-3; 7 bases are shared with TRBD2. V trimming: 2 bases; J trimming: 1 base; junction bases outside the gene matches: 3. CDR3 length equals 15 residues. The germline V gene encodes CDR1 SGHTA and CDR2 FQGNSA. CDR3: CASSLIGRGTDTQYF. CDR3 DNA sequence: TGTGCCAGCAGCTTAATAGGGAGGGGCACAGATACGCAGTATTTT. Full variable domain (remainder filled in from reference TRBV7-2 and TRBJ2-3): GAGVSQSPSNKVTEKGKDVELRCDPISGHTALYWYRQSLGQGLEFLIYFQGNSAPDKSGLPSDRFSAERTGGSVSTLTIQRTQQEDSAVYLCASSLIGRGTDTQYFGPGTRLTVL.

The chain is built from TRBV5-1 and TRBJ1-1; maybe TRBD1 (6 bases). The CDR3 runs to 13 residues. The germline gives CDR1 SGHRS, CDR2 YFSETQ. The V and J ends lost 5 bases and 7 bases respectively, with 15 bases between them. The DNA of the CDR3 is TGCGCCAGCAGTCTAGGCAGGGGCGTTGAAGCTTTCTTT. Protein product: CASSLGRGVEAFF. Looking up the rest from reference TRBV5-1 and TRBJ1-1 gives the full variable domain: KAGVTQTPRYLIKTRGQQVTLSCSPISGHRSVSWYQQTPGQGLQFLFEYFSETQRNKGNFPGRFSGRQFSNSRSEMNVSTLELGDSALYLCASSLGRGVEAFFGQGTRLTVV.

The J gene is TRBJ2-7, the V gene TRBV20-1, with TRBD1 matching 9 bases. From germline, CDR1 is DFQATT and CDR2 SNEGSKA (reference sequence). This CDR3 spans 17 amino acids. Trimming removed 2 bases from V and 2 bases from J; junction bases left unmatched: 13. CDR3 residues: CSARSGQGPTKTYEQYF. Here the CDR3 DNA reads TGCAGTGCTAGATCGGGACAGGGACCGACGAAAACCTACGAGCAGTACTTC.

This clonotype has ten or more counts. The DNA for the CDR3 is TGTGCCAGCAGGAGCAGCTCCTACAATGAGCAGTTCTTC. It codes for CASRSSSYNEQFF. J is TRBJ2-1 and V is TRBV7-9; D remains unclear. In germline, CDR1 is SEHNR, CDR2 FQNEAQ (reference sequence). This CDR3 contains 13 residues. Trimming stripped 6 bases from V and 0 bases from J, with 6 bases between.

This clonotype appeared a few times. The chain couples TRBV25-1 to TRBJ2-5, with 8 bases lining up with TRBD1. Trimming at V came to 3 bases and at J to 4 bases, leaving 10 bases not matched to a gene. CDR1 is MGHDK, CDR2 SYGVNS, per germline. There are 16 residues in the CDR3. The DNA for the CDR3 is TGTGCCAGCAGTGAGCCTATTGACAGGGGCGGAGAGACCCAGTACTTC. Protein: CASSEPIDRGGETQYF.

The chain links TRBV27 to TRBJ1-1; D not resolved. CDR1 MNHEY and CDR2 SMNVEV come from the germline V gene (reference sequence). Trimming cost V 0 bases and J 5 bases, with 7 bases left between them. This CDR3 region has 13 residues. The CDR3 DNA sequence: TGTGCCAGCAGTTTATCGGTAGTGACTGAAGCTTTCTTT. The encoded protein is CASSLSVVTEAFF.

This clonotype was observed many times. V is TRBV4-3 and J is TRBJ1-1; D is uncertain. CDR1 is LGHNA and CDR2 is YSLEER in the germline V gene. This CDR3 spans 14 amino acids. With 0 bases removed from V and 5 bases from J, the gap between germline ends came to 10 bases. For the CDR3, the DNA is TGCGCCAGCAGCCAAGAGGGCTCGGGGACTGAAGCTTTCTTT. This translates into CASSQEGSGTEAFF.

This clonotype was seen at least ten times. CDR3 sequence reads: CASRPRNQPQHF. CDR3 nucleotide sequence: TGTGCCAGCAGGCCTCGCAATCAGCCCCAGCATTTT. The V gene is TRBV2, the J gene TRBJ1-5; D unresolved. The V end lost 6 bases, the J end lost 2 bases, and 5 bases lay between the germline ends. CDR1 is SNHLY and CDR2 is FYNNEI in the germline V gene. There are 12 residues in the CDR3.

The J gene is TRBJ2-7, the V gene TRBV7-2; the match to TRBD1 covers 8 bases. The germline gives CDR1 SGHTA, CDR2 FQGNSA. Trimming at V came to 5 bases and at J to 6 bases, leaving 12 bases not matched to a gene. The CDR3 has 15 amino acids. DNA for the CDR3: TGTGCCAGCAGCCCGCCCGGGACAGGTCATATCGAGCAGTACTTC. This codes for CASSPPGTGHIEQYF.

This clonotype occurred a few times. This chain connects TRBV6-6 to TRBJ1-1; D is perhaps TRBD1 (6 bases). The CDR3 has 16 residues. Per the germline V gene, CDR1 is MNHNY and CDR2 is SVGAGI (reference sequence). V lost 1 base, J lost 1 base, and 13 bases lay in between. CDR3 protein: CASSYFRGGENTEAFF. In nucleotides, the CDR3 is TGTGCCAGCAGTTACTTCAGGGGAGGGGAGAACACTGAAGCTTTCTTT.

The chain carries TRBV12-3 or TRBV12-4 and TRBJ1-1; 11 bases fit TRBD1. The CDR3 length is 17 residues. V dropped 4 bases and J dropped 7; count of bases not matched to a gene: 14. CDR3 loop: CASSSGSGTGGVGEAFF. CDR3 DNA: TGTGCCAGCAGTTCGGGTTCCGGGACAGGGGGGGTCGGTGAAGCTTTCTTT.

On this clonotype: Since a much larger clone is just one base distant, this may be a read error. The gene calls are TRBV12-3 or TRBV12-4 and TRBJ1-4; tentatively, D is TRBD1 (6 bases). V lost 4 bases and J 7 bases, leaving 10 bases between the germline ends. The CDR3 runs to 13 residues. CDR3 bases: TGTGCCAGCAGTTCAGGGGTGGGTGAAAAACTGTTTTTT. Encoded protein: CASSSGVGEKLFF.

As to this clonotype: A much more abundant neighbour one base away suggests this may be a read error. The chain is built from TRBV7-9 and TRBJ2-5, with D tentatively TRBD2 (6 bases). The CDR3 has 15 amino acids. Germline V CDR1 and CDR2: SEHNR, FQNEAQ (reference sequence). As DNA, the CDR3 is TGTGCCGGCAGCCGCCTAGCGCCTGGGGAAGAGACCCAGTACTTC. Translating gives CAGSRLAPGEETQYF.

With regard to this clonotype: At one end the junction does not follow the germline gene, possibly because of a read error. The chain carries TRBV9 and TRBJ2-3; D possibly matches TRBD1 or TRBD2 (5 bases each). Germline V gene data show CDR1 as SGDLS and CDR2 as YYNGEE. CDR3 size: 15 residues. CDR3 region: CTSSVGTVGTDTQYF. The DNA of the CDR3 is TGTACCAGCAGCGTAGGGACGGTCGGCACAGATACGCAGTATTTT.

This clonotype was seen ten or more times. The V call is TRBV11-2, the J call TRBJ2-1, with TRBD2 identical over 11 bases. This CDR3 comprises 15 residues. V shed 1 base, J shed 10 bases, and the junction held 6 bases outside the gene matches. The germline V gene has CDR1 SGHAT and CDR2 FQNNGV. The CDR3 DNA reads as TGTGCCAGCAGCTTAGTGGAACTAGCGGGGGCCGAGCAGTTCTTC. Protein: CASSLVELAGAEQFF. Full variable domain (missing parts from reference TRBV11-2 and TRBJ2-1): EAGVAQSPRYKIIEKRQSVAFWCNPISGHATLYWYQQILGQGPKLLIQFQNNGVVDDSQLPKDRFSAERLKGVDSTLKIQPAKLEDSAVYLCASSLVELAGAEQFFGPGTRLTVL.

This clonotype was seen many times. The V call is TRBV12-3 or TRBV12-4, the J call TRBJ2-7; 10 bases map to TRBD1. The CDR3 spans 14 residues. V lost 2 bases and J lost 4; bases outside the gene matches: 2. The CDR3 reads CASSLRQGAYEQYF. In nucleotides, the CDR3 is TGTGCCAGCAGTTTACGACAGGGGGCATACGAGCAGTACTTC.

This clonotype occurred a few times. The V and J genes are TRBV6-1 and TRBJ1-1, with 9 bases matching TRBD1. The V and J ends lost 1 base and 4 bases, in that order; junction bases with no gene match: 1. Germline V gene data show CDR1 as MNHNS and CDR2 as SASEGT. This CDR3 is built from 14 residues. CDR3 residues: CASSEGTGATEAFF. The CDR3 DNA is TGTGCCAGCAGTGAAGGGACAGGGGCCACTGAAGCTTTCTTT.

Remarks on this clonotype: Here the CDR3 omits its conserved ending phenylalanine or tryptophan, so a read error is the likely source. V and J are TRBV2 and TRBJ2-1; either TRBD1 or TRBD2 may fit D (7 bases each). Per germline, CDR1 SNHLY and CDR2 FYNNEI. CDR3 length equals 15 residues. V lost 0 bases and J 8 bases, leaving 14 bases between the germline ends. The CDR3 bases are TGTGCCAGCAGTGAAGCGTGGGACAGCGGGGATGAGCAGTTCGTC. Protein product: CASSEAWDSGDEQFV.

The chain has TRBV11-3 and TRBJ2-3; perhaps TRBD1 as D (5 bases). V was trimmed by 4 bases and J by 2 bases, leaving 10 bases between them. This CDR3 region has 14 residues. Germline CDR1 SGHNT, CDR2 YENEEA. The CDR3 sequence: CASSSSTDTDTQYF. Here the CDR3 DNA reads TGTGCCAGCAGCTCCTCGACAGACACAGATACGCAGTATTTT. The whole variable domain, remainder taken from reference TRBV11-3 and TRBJ2-3, is EAGVVQSPRYKIIEKKQPVAFWCNPISGHNTLYWYLQNLGQGPELLIRYENEEAVDDSQLPKDRFSAERLKGVDSTLKIQPAELGDSAVYLCASSSSTDTDTQYFGPGTRLTVL.

With respect to this clonotype: Mismatch with germline at one junction end may stem from a read error. The chain is built from TRBV5-1 and TRBJ1-1; D possibly corresponds to TRBD1 (6 bases). This CDR3 is 13 amino acids long. Germline V gene lookup returns CDR1 SGHRS and CDR2 YFSETQ. The CDR3 sequence is CASSLGGYTGAFF. CDR3 bases: TGCGCCAGCAGCTTAGGGGGGTACACTGGAGCTTTCTTT.

J is TRBJ2-1 and V is TRBV4-3, with TRBD1 matching over 11 bases. This CDR3 has 17 residues. V shed 4 bases and J 2 bases; nucleotides not matched to a gene: 7. Germline V gene lookup returns CDR1 LGHNA and CDR2 YSLEER. CDR3 DNA sequence: TGCGCCAGCAGCCCCCCCATGGACAGGGGGCCCTACAATGAGCAGTTCTTC. It specifies CASSPPMDRGPYNEQFF.

About this clonotype itself: A much larger clone sits a single nucleotide away, making a read error possible. J is TRBJ1-1 and V is TRBV4-1; a possible D gene is TRBD1 (5 bases). In germline, CDR1 is MGHRA, CDR2 YSYEKL. The V and J ends lost 0 bases and 7 bases respectively, with 12 bases between them. This CDR3 comprises 14 residues. As DNA, the CDR3 is TGCGCCAGCAGCCAAGATTATTGGGGGATTGAAGCTTTCTTT. This gives the protein CASSQDYWGIEAFF.

A remark on this clonotype: The junction differs from germline at one of its ends, possibly a read error. The chain is built from TRBV5-1 and TRBJ2-5, with TRBD2 identical over 9 bases. The CDR3 covers 15 residues. Germline lookup yields CDR1 SGHRS and CDR2 YFSETQ. Here the CDR3 DNA reads TGCGCCAGCAGCCCCGAGCGGGGGGTCCAAGAGCCCCAGTACTTC. It translates to CASSPERGVQEPQYF.

The rearrangement joins TRBV12-3 or TRBV12-4 to TRBJ1-1; 8 bases map to TRBD1. The CDR3 covers 14 residues. J gave up 5 bases and V 5 bases, and 7 bases lay outside the gene matches. CDR3 DNA: TGTGCCAGCAGTGAGACAGGGGAAAGGACTGAAGCTTTCTTT. Its protein is CASSETGERTEAFF.

This clonotype has more than one count but fewer than ten. V usage is TRBV16 and J usage is TRBJ2-7; D call uncertain. Trimming took 2 bases from V and 6 from J, leaving 11 bases between them. CDR3 size: 13 residues. The germline V gene has CDR1 KGHSY and CDR2 FQNENV. The CDR3 DNA reads TGTGCCAGCAGCCAAGTGAGGAGCACCGAGCAGTACTTC. It encodes CASSQVRSTEQYF.

V gene TRBV12-3 or TRBV12-4 combines with J gene TRBJ1-2; D is unresolved. V was cut by 5 bases and J by 6 bases, with 7 bases left in between. CDR3 length: 11 amino acids. The CDR3, as DNA: TGTGCCAGCAGTCATTTAGATGGCTACACCTTC. This translates into CASSHLDGYTF.

Points on this clonotype: A much more abundant neighbour one base away suggests this may be a read error. The CDR3 here is CASSPPASDERYF. In DNA, the CDR3 is TGTGCCAGCAGCCCCCCAGCGAGTGACGAGCGGTACTTC. J is TRBJ2-7 and V is TRBV3-1; D not certain. The germline gives CDR1 LGHDT, CDR2 YNNKEL (reference sequence). The CDR3 covers 13 residues.

This clonotype was detected ten times or more. Here the CDR3 DNA reads TGTGCCAGCAGTTTTGATAGAGAGGACACCCCTCAAGATACGCAGTATTTT. Amino acids: CASSFDREDTPQDTQYF. The chain combines TRBV12-3 or TRBV12-4 with TRBJ2-3, with D perhaps matching TRBD1 (5 bases). Trimming left V 3 bases short and J 5 bases short, with 21 bases between. This CDR3 contains 17 residues.